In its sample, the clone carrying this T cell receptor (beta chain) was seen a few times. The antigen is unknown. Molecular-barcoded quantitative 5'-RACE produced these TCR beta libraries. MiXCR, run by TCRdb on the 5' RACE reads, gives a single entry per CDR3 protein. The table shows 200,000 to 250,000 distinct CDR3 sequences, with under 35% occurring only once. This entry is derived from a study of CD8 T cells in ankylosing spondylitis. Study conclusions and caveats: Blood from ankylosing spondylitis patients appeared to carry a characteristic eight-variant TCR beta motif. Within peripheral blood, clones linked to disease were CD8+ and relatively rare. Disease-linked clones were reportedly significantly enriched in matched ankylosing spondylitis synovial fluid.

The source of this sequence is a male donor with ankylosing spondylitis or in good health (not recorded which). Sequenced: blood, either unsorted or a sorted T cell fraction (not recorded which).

For the CDR3, the DNA is TGCAGTGCTAGTGGGCCAGCCTCCTACGAGCAGTACTTC. Amino acid sequence: CSASGPASYEQYF. This sequence joins TRBV20-1 and TRBJ2-7; D is unclear. The CDR3 covers 13 residues. Trimming cost V 3 bases and J 0 bases, with 9 bases left between them. Per the germline V gene, CDR1 is DFQATT and CDR2 is SNEGSKA (reference sequence).